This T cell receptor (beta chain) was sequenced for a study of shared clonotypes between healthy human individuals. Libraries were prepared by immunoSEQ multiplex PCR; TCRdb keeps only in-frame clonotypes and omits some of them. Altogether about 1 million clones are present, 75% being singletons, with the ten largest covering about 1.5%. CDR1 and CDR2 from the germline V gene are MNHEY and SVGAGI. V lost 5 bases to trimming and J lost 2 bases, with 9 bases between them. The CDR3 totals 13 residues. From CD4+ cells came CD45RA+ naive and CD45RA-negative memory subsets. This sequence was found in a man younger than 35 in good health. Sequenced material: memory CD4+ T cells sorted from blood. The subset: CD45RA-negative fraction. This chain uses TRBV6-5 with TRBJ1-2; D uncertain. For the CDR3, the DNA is TGTGCCAGCAGTCCCCTTTCCAACTATGGCTACACCTTC. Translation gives CASSPLSNYGYTF.